These 25 T cell receptor beta chains came from one sample sequenced in a study of blood T cell repertoires in COVID-19. Generated by immunoSEQ multiplex PCR, the TCRdb table keeps only in-frame clones and is missing some. Here the sample spans roughly 230,000 clones, about nine tenths being singletons. Material: peripheral blood. These receptor sequences come from a man in his thirties or forties with COVID-19, enrolled during active disease.

The table lists this clone with a count of one. The chain employs TRBV28 and TRBJ2-7; a weak D match, TRBD2 (7 bases). CDR3 length: 15 amino acids. The ends were cut back, 6 bases at V and 2 bases at J, with 17 bases in the middle. Germline V gene data show CDR1 as MDHEN and CDR2 as SYDVKM. The CDR3 reads CASRGAGVHTYEQYF. CDR3 coding DNA: TGTGCCAGCAGGGGGGCGGGGGTACATACCTACGAGCAGTACTTC.

V is TRBV15 and J is TRBJ2-3; 7 bases line up with TRBD2. V lost 0 bases, J lost 4 bases, and 7 bases stayed unmatched. This CDR3 comprises 16 residues. Germline loops: CDR1 LNHNV, CDR2 YYDKDF (reference sequence). The CDR3 here is CATSRERWGGADTQYF. DNA of the CDR3: TGTGCCACCAGCAGAGAAAGATGGGGAGGGGCAGATACGCAGTATTTT. The whole variable domain, filled in from reference TRBV15 and TRBJ2-3, reads DAMVIQNPRYQVTQFGKPVTLSCSQTLNHNVMYWYQQKSSQAPKLLFHYYDKDFNNEADTPDNFQSRRPNTSFCFLDIRSPGLGDTAMYLCATSRERWGGADTQYFGPGTRLTVL.

The V and J genes are TRBV9 and TRBJ1-3; TRBD1 matches 10 bases. CDR1 SGDLS and CDR2 YYNGEE come from the germline V gene. This CDR3 has 20 amino acids. Unmatched junction bases numbered 14, after V lost 0 bases and J lost 2 bases. CDR3 in DNA: TGTGCCAGCAGCGTAGCTGTTGGACAGGGGGTCAGTGCTCCTGGAAACACCATATATTTT. This translates into CASSVAVGQGVSAPGNTIYF.

The V call is TRBV5-1, the J call TRBJ2-2; D remains unclear. Deletions cut 0 bases from V and 9 bases from J, with 6 bases between. CDR1 and CDR2 (germline): SGHRS, YFSETQ. The CDR3 is 12 residues long. The CDR3 DNA reads TGCGCCAGCAGCTTGGGTGACTGGGAGCTGTTTTTT. Residues: CASSLGDWELFF.

This chain uses TRBV27 with TRBJ2-5; 7 nucleotides line up with TRBD1. The CDR3 covers 16 residues. The trim removed 5 bases at V and 2 bases at J, leaving 11 bases unmatched. The V gene's germline CDR1 is MNHEY and CDR2 SMNVEV (reference sequence). In DNA form, the CDR3 reads TGTGCCAGCAGTCCTCGGACAGGCCTCCGTCAAGAGACCCAGTACTTC. It is translated as CASSPRTGLRQETQYF.

The chain carries TRBV5-1 and TRBJ1-5; D may be TRBD1 (5 bases). Trimming shortened V by 0 bases and J by 0 bases, and 16 bases separated the two germline ends. The CDR3 totals 18 residues. Germline V gives CDR1 SGHRS, CDR2 YFSETQ. DNA of the CDR3: TGCGCCAGCAGCTTGGAGGCCCAGGGCAGTGATAGCAATCAGCCCCAGCATTTT. Translating it yields CASSLEAQGSDSNQPQHF.

J is TRBJ2-2 and V is TRBV15, with D possibly being TRBD1 (6 bases). The length of the CDR3 is 14 residues. V lost 2 bases to trimming and J lost 4 bases, with 8 bases between them. CDR1 is LNHNV and CDR2 is YYDKDF in the germline V gene (reference sequence). The DNA for the CDR3 is TGTGCCACCAGCAGAAACAGGGCCACCGGGGAGCTGTTTTTT. This sequence encodes CATSRNRATGELFF.

This clone has only one observation. The chain is built from TRBV30 and TRBJ1-2; D is possibly TRBD1 (6 bases). The CDR3 runs to 18 residues. Deletions cut 0 bases from V and 0 bases from J, with 20 bases between. Germline-derived CDR1 and CDR2 are GTSNPN and SVGIG (reference sequence). CDR3 DNA sequence: TGTGCCTGGAGTGTACTTGGACAGTGGGACCTACCTAACTATGGCTACACCTTC. Amino acid sequence: CAWSVLGQWDLPNYGYTF.

CDR3 in DNA: TGTGCCAGCAGTTCTAGCGGGGGGGCCTCAGATACGCAGTATTTT. This sequence encodes CASSSSGGASDTQYF. The chain couples TRBV7-7 to TRBJ2-3; 12 bases are shared with TRBD2. From germline, CDR1 is SSHAT and CDR2 FNYEAQ (reference sequence). With 6 bases clipped from V and 4 bases from J, the junction kept 5 bases outside the gene matches. The CDR3 extends over 15 amino acids.

This chain connects TRBV11-2 to TRBJ2-3; D gene unclear. The CDR3 consists of 14 residues. Germline V gene lookup returns CDR1 SGHAT and CDR2 FQNNGV. V lost 2 bases, J lost 0 bases, and 6 bases lay in between. The CDR3 spells CASSLMRSTDTQYF. The DNA of the CDR3 is TGTGCCAGCAGCTTAATGCGGAGCACAGATACGCAGTATTTT.

The chain recombines TRBV19 with TRBJ2-7; 10 bases agree with TRBD2. The CDR3 length is 18 residues. V was clipped by 2 bases and J by 2 bases; unmatched bases: 12. Germline V CDR1 and CDR2: LNHDA, SQIVND (reference sequence). CDR3 protein: CASSIFVRGGLATYEQYF. In DNA, the CDR3 is TGTGCCAGTAGTATATTCGTCAGGGGGGGACTAGCGACCTACGAGCAGTACTTC.

The chain carries TRBV5-1 and TRBJ1-6; 9 nucleotides align to TRBD1. This CDR3 region has 17 residues. Germline loops: CDR1 SGHRS, CDR2 YFSETQ. The junction had 13 bases not matched to a gene; V was cut back by 2 bases and J by 10 bases. As DNA, the CDR3 is TGCGCCAGCAGCTTACGACAGGGGGTTAACTTCGGATCACCCCTCCACTTT. Translation: CASSLRQGVNFGSPLHF. The full variable domain, rest sourced from reference TRBV5-1 and TRBJ1-6, is KAGVTQTPRYLIKTRGQQVTLSCSPISGHRSVSWYQQTPGQGLQFLFEYFSETQRNKGNFPGRFSGRQFSNSRSEMNVSTLELGDSALYLCASSLRQGVNFGSPLHFGNGTRLTVT.

The rearrangement joins TRBV19 to TRBJ1-2; 9 bases align to TRBD1. V dropped 5 bases and J dropped 5; count of bases not matched to a gene: 6. The CDR3 is 14 residues long. Looked up from germline, CDR1 is LNHDA and CDR2 is SQIVND (reference sequence). The CDR3: CASSQQGARYGYTF. The CDR3 DNA reads TGTGCCAGTAGTCAACAGGGGGCGCGGTATGGCTACACCTTC.

This sequence joins TRBV11-2 and TRBJ2-7, with no clear D. The CDR3 is 14 residues long. CDR1 SGHAT and CDR2 FQNNGV come from the germline V gene. V lost 3 bases, J lost 3 bases, and 12 bases lay in between. Here the CDR3 reads CASSFGYSSYEQYF. CDR3 bases: TGTGCCAGCAGCTTTGGTTACAGCAGCTACGAGCAGTACTTC.

The rearrangement links TRBV5-1 to TRBJ2-7, with D possibly matching TRBD1 (6 bases). V gave up 4 bases and J gave up 5 bases, with 16 bases separating them. CDR3 length: 14 amino acids. Germline V CDR1 and CDR2: SGHRS, YFSETQ. For the CDR3, the DNA is TGCGCCAGCAGCGCTCCAAACAGGGAAGACGAGCAGTACTTC. Translation: CASSAPNREDEQYF.

The genes are TRBV19 and TRBJ1-2, with D maybe TRBD1 (5 bases). The CDR3 loop spans 12 amino acids. Germline-derived CDR1 and CDR2 are LNHDA and SQIVND (reference sequence). V lost 5 bases and J lost 3, with 7 bases in between. As DNA, the CDR3 is TGTGCCAGTAGTCAAGGGGACTATGGCTACACCTTC. It translates to CASSQGDYGYTF.

The chain has TRBV27 and TRBJ1-5; no clear D gene. There are 14 residues in the CDR3. The germline gives CDR1 MNHEY, CDR2 SMNVEV (reference sequence). Trimming stripped 4 bases from V and 0 bases from J, with 7 bases between. CDR3 protein: CASSSVDSNQPQHF. The CDR3 DNA reads TGTGCCAGCAGTTCGGTTGATAGCAATCAGCCCCAGCATTTT.

J is TRBJ2-1 and V is TRBV4-1; 9 bases align to TRBD2. Germline loops: CDR1 MGHRA, CDR2 YSYEKL. V gave up 0 bases and J gave up 0 bases; unmatched junction bases: 9. The length of the CDR3 is 19 residues. The CDR3: CASSQDGIAGESSYNEQFF. The CDR3 DNA reads as TGCGCCAGCAGCCAAGACGGGATAGCGGGGGAGAGCTCCTACAATGAGCAGTTCTTC.

The rearrangement uses TRBV5-1 and TRBJ1-5; tentative D call: TRBD1 (6 bases). Trimming pared 4 bases from V and 7 bases from J, leaving 21 bases between. Germline V gene sequence: CDR1 SGHRS, CDR2 YFSETQ. This CDR3 is built from 16 residues. The CDR3 is CASSPLPGQQGQPQHF. The CDR3, as DNA: TGCGCCAGCAGCCCGCTACCGGGACAACAGGGACAGCCCCAGCATTTT.

The chain recombines TRBV11-2 with TRBJ1-2; a possible D gene is TRBD1 (5 bases). Trimming stripped 1 base from V and 8 bases from J, with 17 bases between. Germline V lookup: CDR1 SGHAT, CDR2 FQNNGV. The CDR3 consists of 15 residues. The CDR3 region is CASSLVAGSRGGYTF. As DNA, the CDR3 is TGTGCCAGCAGCTTAGTTGCGGGGTCACGGGGCGGCTACACCTTC.

This chain connects TRBV4-1 to TRBJ2-1, with 10 nucleotides matching TRBD2. The CDR3 runs 15 residues. V was pared by 3 bases and J by 3 bases, with 2 bases of the junction left unmatched. Germline V CDR1 and CDR2: MGHRA, YSYEKL. CDR3 nucleotides: TGCGCCAGCAGCCATGGGACTAGCGTCTACAATGAGCAGTTCTTC. Its protein is CASSHGTSVYNEQFF.

This chain uses TRBV19 with TRBJ1-1; D remains unclear. Trimming left V 6 bases short and J 0 bases short, with 14 bases between. The CDR3 is 15 amino acids. In germline, CDR1 is LNHDA, CDR2 SQIVND (reference sequence). The CDR3 sequence: CASRARERMNTEAFF. Written as DNA, the CDR3 is TGTGCCAGTAGGGCCCGGGAACGAATGAACACTGAAGCTTTCTTT.

This chain joins TRBV12-3 or TRBV12-4 and TRBJ1-4, with D possibly being TRBD1 (6 bases). Trimming took off 7 bases at V and 4 bases at J, with 10 bases between the two ends. The CDR3 sequence is 13 residues long. The CDR3 DNA is TGTGCCAGCAAACAACAGGGTAATGAAAAACTGTTTTTT. Translated, it gives CASKQQGNEKLFF.

The CDR3 DNA reads TGTGCCAGCAGCGGACACAGGGTCGACCCCCCACCCCTCCACTTT. Translation gives CASSGHRVDPPPLHF. V and J are TRBV9 and TRBJ1-6, with a possible D match to TRBD1 (6 bases). V lost 3 bases to trimming and J lost 11 bases, with 18 bases between them. The CDR3 loop spans 15 amino acids. The germline V gene encodes CDR1 SGDLS and CDR2 YYNGEE.

This clone was seen once. This chain joins TRBV6-6 and TRBJ2-1, with 9 bases that match TRBD2. V was pared by 7 bases and J by 7 bases, with 8 bases of the junction left unmatched. The germline V gene has CDR1 MNHNY and CDR2 SVGAGI (reference sequence). The CDR3 contains 14 residues. As DNA, the CDR3 is TGTGCCAGCATAGCGGGGGCTACTATGAATGAGCAGTTCTTC. Protein sequence: CASIAGATMNEQFF.